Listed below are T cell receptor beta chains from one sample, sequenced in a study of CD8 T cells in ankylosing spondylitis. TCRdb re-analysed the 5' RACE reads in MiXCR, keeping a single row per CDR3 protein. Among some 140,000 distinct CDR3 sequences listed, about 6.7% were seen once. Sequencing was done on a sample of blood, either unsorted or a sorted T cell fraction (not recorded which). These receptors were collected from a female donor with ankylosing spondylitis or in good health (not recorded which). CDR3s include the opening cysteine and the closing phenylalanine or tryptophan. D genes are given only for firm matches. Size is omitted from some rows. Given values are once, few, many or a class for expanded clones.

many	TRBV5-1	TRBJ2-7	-	TGCGCCAGCAGCTTGGACAGTACCTACGAGCAGTACTTC	CASSLDSTYEQYF
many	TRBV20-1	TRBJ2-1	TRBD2	TGCAGTGCTACAAGGACTAGCGGGGGGCCCCACGATGAGCAGTTCTTC	CSATRTSGGPHDEQFF
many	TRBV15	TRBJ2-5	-	TGTGCCACCAAATTTCCAGGTGCGGAGACCCAGTACTTC	CATKFPGAETQYF
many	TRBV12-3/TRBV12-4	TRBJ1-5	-	TGTGCCAGCAGTTTCGGGTCGGATCAGCCCCAGCATTTT	CASSFGSDQPQHF
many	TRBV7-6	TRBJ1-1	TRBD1	TGTGCCAGCAGCGAGGGACAGGGCACTGAAGCTTTCTTT	CASSEGQGTEAFF
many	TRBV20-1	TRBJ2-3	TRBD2	TGCAGTGCGTATAGCGGGATCGATACGCAGTATTTT	CSAYSGIDTQYF
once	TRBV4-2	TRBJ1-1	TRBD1	TGTGCCAGCAGCCGCCTTGGACAGGGGGGTATGAATGAAGCTTTCTTT	CASSRLGQGGMNEAFF
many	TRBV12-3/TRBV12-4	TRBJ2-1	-	TGTGCCAGCAGTTTAGTCGGAAAGAATGAGCAGTTCTTC	CASSLVGKNEQFF
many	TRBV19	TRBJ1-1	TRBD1	TGTGCCAGTAGTGTCGGGACAGGGGGCACTGAAGCTTTCTTT	CASSVGTGGTEAFF
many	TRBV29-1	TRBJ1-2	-	TGCAGCGTTGGTCAGACTAACTATGGCTACACCTTC	CSVGQTNYGYTF
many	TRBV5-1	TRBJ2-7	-	TGCGCCAGCAGCTCCGGACTCGAGGGAAAGCAGTACTTC	CASSSGLEGKQYF
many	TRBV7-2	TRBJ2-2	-	TGTGCCAGCAGCTCACTTGACACCGGGGAGCTGTTTTTT	CASSSLDTGELFF
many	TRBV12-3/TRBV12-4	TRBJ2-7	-	TGTGCCAGCAGTTTGCTGGCGACCTACGAGCAGTACTTC	CASSLLATYEQYF
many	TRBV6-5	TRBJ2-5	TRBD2	TGTGCCAGCAGTTACTCGGTTCTAGCGGGGAGAGAGACCCAGTACTTC	CASSYSVLAGRETQYF
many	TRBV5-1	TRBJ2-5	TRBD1	TGCGCCAGCAGCTTGGTCGGACAGGGGGAGACCCAGTACTTC	CASSLVGQGETQYF
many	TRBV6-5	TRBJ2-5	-	TGTGCCAGCAGTTACCACCGAGTCCAGTACTTC	CASSYHRVQYF
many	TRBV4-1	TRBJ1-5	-	TGCGCCAGCAGCCCGGCACGTATGGGCAATCAGCCCCAGCATTTT	CASSPARMGNQPQHF
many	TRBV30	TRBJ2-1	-	TGTGCCTGGAGTTTGGGGAGCAATGAGCAGTTCTTC	CAWSLGSNEQFF
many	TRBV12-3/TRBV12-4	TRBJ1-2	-	TGTGCCAGCAGCTCTAGGACAGACACCCCCGGCTATGGCTACACCTTC	CASSSRTDTPGYGYTF
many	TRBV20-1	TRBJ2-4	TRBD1	TGCAGTGCCCAAGGGACAGGGTGGTACAAAAACATTCAGTACTTC	CSAQGTGWYKNIQYF
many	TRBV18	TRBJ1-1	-	TGTGCCAGCTCACCCCCGACACAGGGAAGGAACACTGAAGCTTTCTTT	CASSPPTQGRNTEAFF
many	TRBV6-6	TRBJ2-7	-	TGTGCCAGCAGTTACGTGGACAGATCCTACGAGCAGTACTTC	CASSYVDRSYEQYF
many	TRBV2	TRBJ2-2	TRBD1	TGTGCCACCACTCTGGCACAGGGGACCGGGGAGCTGTTTTTT	CATTLAQGTGELFF
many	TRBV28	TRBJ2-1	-	TGTGCCAGCAGATTCTGGACAATCGACAATGAGCAGTTCTTC	CASRFWTIDNEQFF
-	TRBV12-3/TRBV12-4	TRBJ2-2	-	TGTGCCAGCAGTCGGACCTACACCGGGGAGCTGTTTTTT	CASSRTYTGELFF
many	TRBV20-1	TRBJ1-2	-	TGCAGTGCTGGAGTAAGACTTAAGTTGGATAACTATGGCTACACCTTC	CSAGVRLKLDNYGYTF
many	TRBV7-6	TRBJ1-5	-	TGTGCCAGCAGCTTAACCCAAAATCAGCCCCAGCATTTT	CASSLTQNQPQHF
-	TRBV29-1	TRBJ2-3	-	TGCAGCGTTGAAACGGAGGCAGACAATCAGCCCCAGTATTTT	CSVETEADNQPQYF
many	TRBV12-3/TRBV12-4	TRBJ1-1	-	TGTGCCAGCAGTTTCGGCGGCCGGGCTGAAGCTTTCTTT	CASSFGGRAEAFF
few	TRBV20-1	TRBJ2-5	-	TGCAGTGCTAGAGATACTGGCAGAGAGACCCAGTACTTC	CSARDTGRETQYF
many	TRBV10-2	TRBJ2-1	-	TGCGCCAGCAGTGATGAATCGGGGTCAGAGCAGTTCTTC	CASSDESGSEQFF
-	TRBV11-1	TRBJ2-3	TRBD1	TGTGCCAGCAGATCGACAGGGAAGGATACGCAGTATTTT	CASRSTGKDTQYF
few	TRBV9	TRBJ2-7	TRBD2	TGTGCCAGCAGCCTGACTAGCGGGGGGGCCGCTTCCAACGAGCAGTACTTC	CASSLTSGGAASNEQYF
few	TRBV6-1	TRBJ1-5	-	TGTGCCAGCAGTGAGATAGGGCAGGCGCAGCCCCAGCATTTT	CASSEIGQAQPQHF
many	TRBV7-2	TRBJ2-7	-	TGTGCCAGCAGCTCCTCCCCCGTTGGCTACGAGCAGTACTTC	CASSSSPVGYEQYF
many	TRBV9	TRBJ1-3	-	TGTGCCAGCAGCGTAGAGGCGAGTGGAAACACCATATATTTT	CASSVEASGNTIYF
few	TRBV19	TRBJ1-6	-	TGTGCCAGTAGTATCGAGCCCAGGTACAGGGTGAGCAATTCACCCCTCCACTTT	CASSIEPRYRVSNSPLHF
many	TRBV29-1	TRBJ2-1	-	TGCAGCGCCCTAGGTCTGGGGAATGAGCAGTTCTTC	CSALGLGNEQFF
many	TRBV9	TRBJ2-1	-	TGTGCCAGCAGCCCTACAGCGGCTGGGGGGTACAATGAGCAGTTCTTC	CASSPTAAGGYNEQFF
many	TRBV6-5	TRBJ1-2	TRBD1	TGTGCCAGCAGTTGGGACAGCAGTCCACTCTATGGCTACACCTTC	CASSWDSSPLYGYTF